This TCR beta chain comes out of a study of T cells in Graves' hyperthyroidism and ophthalmopathy. Whole-study results and caveats: Most expanded thyroid clonotypes above 0.001 recurred in blood. Ophthalmopathy, which appeared later, was predicted by the model a median about 6.8 months before onset.

The definition of stable Graves' hyperthyroidism was no ophthalmopathy progression within 18 months. The patients, who ranged from 18 to 65 in age, presented with newly diagnosed hyperthyroidism lasting under 2 months. A word on this clonotype: The antigen remains unidentified.

TCR beta CDR3 regions were amplified from RNA transcripts. TCR CDR3 underwent first-round RT-PCR with the HTBI primer set. In TCRdb, the multiplex PCR reads were re-called with MiXCR into one record per CDR3 protein. The table shows a few hundred thousand distinct CDR3 sequences, with 46% occurring only once. Germline CDR1 is LNHDA and CDR2 is SQIVND (reference sequence). The CDR3 sequence is 13 residues long. The V end lost 8 bases, the J end lost 1 base, and 11 bases lay between the germline ends. Sequencing was carried out using peripheral blood or thyroid tissue (not recorded which). The chain links TRBV19 to TRBJ1-1; the D gene is possibly TRBD1 (5 bases). The TCR comes from a young woman with Graves' hyperthyroidism. CDR3 DNA: TGTGCCAGTTACACTCAGGGGAACACTGAAGCTTTCTTT. Its protein product is CASYTQGNTEAFF.